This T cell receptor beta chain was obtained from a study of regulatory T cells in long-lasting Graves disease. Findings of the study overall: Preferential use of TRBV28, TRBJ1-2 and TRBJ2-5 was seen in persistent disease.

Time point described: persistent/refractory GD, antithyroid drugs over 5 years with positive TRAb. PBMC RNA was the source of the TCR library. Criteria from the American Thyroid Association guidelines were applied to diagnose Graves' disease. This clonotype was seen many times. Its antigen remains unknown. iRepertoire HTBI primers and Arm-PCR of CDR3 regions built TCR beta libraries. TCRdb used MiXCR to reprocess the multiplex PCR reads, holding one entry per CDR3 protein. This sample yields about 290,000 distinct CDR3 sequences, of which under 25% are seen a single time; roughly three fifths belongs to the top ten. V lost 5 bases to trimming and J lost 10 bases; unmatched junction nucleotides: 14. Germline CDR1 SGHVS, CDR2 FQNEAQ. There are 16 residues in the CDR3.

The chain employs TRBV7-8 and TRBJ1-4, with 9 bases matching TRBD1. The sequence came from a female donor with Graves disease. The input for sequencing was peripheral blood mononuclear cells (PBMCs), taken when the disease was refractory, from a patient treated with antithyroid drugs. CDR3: CASSPGTGQGIGKLFF. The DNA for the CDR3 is TGTGCCAGCAGCCCTGGGACAGGACAGGGGATCGGAAAACTGTTTTTT.